This passage covers 15 T cell receptor beta chains from one sample sequenced in a study of cytomegalovirus exposure and HLA in healthy donors. PCR amplification relied on 60 Vbeta primers (plus 13 Jbeta primers). Produced via immunoSEQ multiplex PCR; TCRdb's table is partial and in-frame only. The data show around 150,000 clones, approximately 71% seen once. The sequenced sample consisted of PBMCs. Receptors originate from a man between 18 and 29 years old in good health and CMV-seropositive.

This clone turned up a few times. V is TRBV6-1 and J is TRBJ2-6; D remains ambiguous. V was trimmed by 8 bases and J by 0 bases, leaving 11 bases between them. Germline CDR1 reads MNHNS; CDR2 reads SASEGT. This CDR3 region has 15 residues. The CDR3 loop reads CASRPSGSGANVLTF. The CDR3 coding sequence is TGTGCCAGCCGACCTAGTGGCTCTGGGGCCAACGTCCTGACTTTC.

This chain joins TRBV6-1 and TRBJ1-5, with D maybe TRBD1 (5 bases). V was trimmed by 6 bases and J by 0 bases, leaving 9 bases between them. CDR1 MNHNS and CDR2 SASEGT come from the germline V gene. CDR3 length equals 14 residues. CDR3 residues: CASRTGYSNQPQHF. In DNA form, the CDR3 reads TGTGCCAGCAGAACAGGCTATAGCAATCAGCCCCAGCATTTT.

The chain is built from TRBV7-2 and TRBJ1-2; D perhaps matches TRBD1 (6 bases). Looked up from germline, CDR1 is SGHTA and CDR2 is FQGNSA. Between the trimmed V and J ends, which lost 1 base and 4 bases, there was a span of 10 bases. The CDR3 has 14 residues. In DNA form, the CDR3 reads TGTGCCAGCAGCTTAGGGGGACACCTCTATGGCTACACCTTC. It specifies CASSLGGHLYGYTF. The whole variable domain, remainder taken from reference TRBV7-2 and TRBJ1-2, is GAGVSQSPSNKVTEKGKDVELRCDPISGHTALYWYRQSLGQGLEFLIYFQGNSAPDKSGLPSDRFSAERTGGSVSTLTIQRTQQEDSAVYLCASSLGGHLYGYTFGSGTRLTVV.

This clone showed up just a few times. The chain couples TRBV28 to TRBJ1-2; the D gene is possibly TRBD1 (5 bases). This CDR3 has 13 residues. V lost 7 bases and J lost 2, with 11 bases in between. Germline V gene lookup returns CDR1 MDHEN and CDR2 SYDVKM. Written as DNA, the CDR3 is TGTGCCAGCAATGGGGGGTCAAACTATGGCTACACCTTC. This gives the protein CASNGGSNYGYTF.

The CDR3 DNA is TGTGCCAGCGGGACAGGGGGCCTCTACGAGCAGTACTTC. Protein product: CASGTGGLYEQYF. The chain couples TRBV6-6 to TRBJ2-7; 12 nucleotides align to TRBD1. The J segment lost 3 bases and the V segment lost 8 bases, leaving 2 bases of the junction unmatched. The CDR3 totals 13 residues. The germline gives CDR1 MNHNY, CDR2 SVGAGI (reference sequence).

This clone has only a few counts. This sequence joins TRBV5-4 and TRBJ2-2, with a tentative D call TRBD2 (6 bases). The CDR3 sequence is 14 residues long. V lost 1 base and J lost 5, with 9 bases in between. CDR1 SGHNT and CDR2 YYREEE come from the germline V gene (reference sequence). The CDR3 is CASSLRGGTGELFF. CDR3 coding DNA: TGTGCCAGCAGCTTGAGAGGAGGGACCGGGGAGCTGTTTTTT.

V usage is TRBV7-9 and J usage is TRBJ1-2; 8 bases agree with TRBD1. CDR3 length equals 17 residues. The germline CDR1 and CDR2 sequences are SEHNR and FQNEAQ (reference sequence). The V gene end was trimmed by 4 bases and the J gene end by 1 base; junction bases not matched to a gene: 11. The CDR3 sequence: CASSSDRGRGFNYGYTF. CDR3 nucleotides: TGTGCCAGCAGCTCCGACAGGGGCCGGGGCTTTAACTATGGCTACACCTTC.

This chain uses TRBV5-4 with TRBJ2-5; D remains unclear. This CDR3 is built from 16 residues. The V and J ends lost 4 bases and 4 bases respectively, with 20 bases between them. Germline V gives CDR1 SGHNT, CDR2 YYREEE (reference sequence). CDR3 coding DNA: TGTGCCAGCAGCATTTCTGCGGTCCTCAATTCAGAGACCCAGTACTTC. It translates to CASSISAVLNSETQYF.

The chain links TRBV27 to TRBJ2-5, with D maybe TRBD1 (6 bases). The germline CDR1 and CDR2 sequences are MNHEY and SMNVEV (reference sequence). V lost 0 bases to trimming and J lost 4 bases, with 9 bases between them. This CDR3 is 14 amino acids long. The CDR3 reads CASSLSRGRETQYF. Here the CDR3 DNA reads TGTGCCAGCAGTTTATCGAGGGGGAGAGAGACCCAGTACTTC.

This clone was seen a single time. The genes are TRBV6-5 and TRBJ1-5; perhaps TRBD1 as D (6 bases). Germline CDR1 reads MNHEY; CDR2 reads SVGAGI. The CDR3 loop spans 13 amino acids. The V and J ends lost 8 bases and 4 bases respectively, with 12 bases between them. The chain's CDR3 is CASQTGTNQPQHF. The CDR3 bases are TGTGCCAGCCAGACAGGAACTAATCAGCCCCAGCATTTT.

The V call is TRBV27, the J call TRBJ2-1, with a tentative D call TRBD2 (8 bases). Trimming cost V 2 bases and J 4 bases, with 15 bases left between them. Germline CDR1 is MNHEY and CDR2 is SMNVEV (reference sequence). The CDR3 sequence is 16 residues long. CDR3 residues: CASSLSSGTVYNEQFF. The CDR3 nucleotides are TGTGCCAGCAGTTTAAGTAGCGGGACAGTATACAATGAGCAGTTCTTC.

With regard to this clone: Germline and junction disagree at one end, which may indicate a read error. Written as DNA, the CDR3 is TGTTCCAGCAGCTCTTTGTGGAGAACCGGGACAGGGGATGAAAAACTGTTTTTT. Translated, it gives CSSSSLWRTGTGDEKLFF. The chain employs TRBV7-9 and TRBJ1-4; 10 bases line up with TRBD1. Germline-derived CDR1 and CDR2 are SEHNR and FQNEAQ (reference sequence). This CDR3 spans 18 amino acids.

The V and J genes are TRBV29-1 and TRBJ2-7; 9 nucleotides agree with TRBD2. CDR3 size: 12 residues. V gave up 6 bases and J gave up 7 bases; unmatched junction bases: 7. Germline V lookup: CDR1 SQVTM, CDR2 ANQGSEA. CDR3 in DNA: TGCAGCGTCGCCGGACTAGCGCGGGAGCAGTACTTC. Encoded protein: CSVAGLAREQYF.

This rearrangement joins TRBV4-1 to TRBJ2-3, with TRBD2 matching 8 bases. V was pared by 1 base and J by 2 bases, with 5 bases of the junction left unmatched. From germline, CDR1 is MGHRA and CDR2 YSYEKL. This CDR3 has 16 amino acids. The CDR3 nucleotides read TGCGCCAGCAGCCAAGGGCGGGAGGCTAACACAGATACGCAGTATTTT. Protein product: CASSQGREANTDTQYF.

The DNA of the CDR3 is TGTGCCAGCAGTGAGATAGGACTCACAGATACGCAGTATTTT. Translating gives CASSEIGLTDTQYF. The chain uses TRBV25-1 and TRBJ2-3; possibly TRBD2 for D (5 bases). The germline V gene encodes CDR1 MGHDK and CDR2 SYGVNS. Between the trimmed V and J ends, which lost 3 bases and 2 bases, there was a span of 9 bases. The CDR3 sequence is 14 residues long.